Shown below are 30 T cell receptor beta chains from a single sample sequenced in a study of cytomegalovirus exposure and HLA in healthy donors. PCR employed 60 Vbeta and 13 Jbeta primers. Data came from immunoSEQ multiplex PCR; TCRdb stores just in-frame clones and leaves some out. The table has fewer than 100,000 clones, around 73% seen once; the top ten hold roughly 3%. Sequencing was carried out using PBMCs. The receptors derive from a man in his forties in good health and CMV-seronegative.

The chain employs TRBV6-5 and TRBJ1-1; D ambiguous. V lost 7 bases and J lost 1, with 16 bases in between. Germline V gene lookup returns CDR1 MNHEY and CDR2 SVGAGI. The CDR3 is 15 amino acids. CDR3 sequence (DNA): TGTGCCAGCAAAGAGTTTCAATCTTCGAACACTGAAGCTTTCTTT. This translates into CASKEFQSSNTEAFF.

CDR3 loop: CASRPGTGENYGYTF. CDR3 bases: TGTGCCAGCAGACCGGGGACAGGCGAAAACTATGGCTACACCTTC. The chain employs TRBV6-5 and TRBJ1-2; 8 nucleotides align to TRBD1. Germline V lookup: CDR1 MNHEY, CDR2 SVGAGI. CDR3 size: 15 residues. Trimming cost V 6 bases and J 2 bases; bases outside gene matches: 8.

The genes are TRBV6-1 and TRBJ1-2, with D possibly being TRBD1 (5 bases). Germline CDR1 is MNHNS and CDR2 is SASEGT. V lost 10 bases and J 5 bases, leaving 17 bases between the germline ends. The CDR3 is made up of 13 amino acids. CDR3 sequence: CATGGAGRYGYTF. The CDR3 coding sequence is TGTGCCACCGGCGGGGCAGGGCGGTATGGCTACACCTTC.

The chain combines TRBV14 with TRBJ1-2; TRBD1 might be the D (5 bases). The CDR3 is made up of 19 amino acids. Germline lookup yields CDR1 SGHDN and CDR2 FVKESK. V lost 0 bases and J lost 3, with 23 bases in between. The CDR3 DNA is TGTGCCAGCAGCCAAGACCGGGGCCGGCGGGGCCCATCGGACTATGGCTACACCTTC. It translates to CASSQDRGRRGPSDYGYTF.

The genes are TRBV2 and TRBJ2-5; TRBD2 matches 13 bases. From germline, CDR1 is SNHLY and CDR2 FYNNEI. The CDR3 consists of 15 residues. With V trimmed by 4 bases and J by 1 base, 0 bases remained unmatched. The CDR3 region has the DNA TGTGCCAGCAGTGGACTAGCGGGGGGCCAAGAGACCCAGTACTTC. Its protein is CASSGLAGGQETQYF.

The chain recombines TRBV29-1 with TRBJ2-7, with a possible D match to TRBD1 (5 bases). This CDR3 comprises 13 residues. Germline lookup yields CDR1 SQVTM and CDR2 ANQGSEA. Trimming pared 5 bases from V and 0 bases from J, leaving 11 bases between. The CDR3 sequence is CSVLQEISYEQYF. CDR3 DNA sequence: TGCAGCGTTTTACAGGAGATCTCCTACGAGCAGTACTTC.

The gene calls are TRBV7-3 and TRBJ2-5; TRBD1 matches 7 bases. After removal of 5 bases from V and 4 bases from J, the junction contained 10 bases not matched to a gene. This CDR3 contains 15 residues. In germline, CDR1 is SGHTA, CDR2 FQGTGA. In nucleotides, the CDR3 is TGTGCCAGCAGCCTAAGACAGGGCGGTCGAGAGACCCAGTACTTC. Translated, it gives CASSLRQGGRETQYF.

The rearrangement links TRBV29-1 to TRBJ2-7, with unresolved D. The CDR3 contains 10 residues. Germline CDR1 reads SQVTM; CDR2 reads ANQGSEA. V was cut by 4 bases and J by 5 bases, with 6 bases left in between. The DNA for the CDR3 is TGCAGCGTTGTAAGAGACGAGCAGTACTTC. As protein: CSVVRDEQYF.

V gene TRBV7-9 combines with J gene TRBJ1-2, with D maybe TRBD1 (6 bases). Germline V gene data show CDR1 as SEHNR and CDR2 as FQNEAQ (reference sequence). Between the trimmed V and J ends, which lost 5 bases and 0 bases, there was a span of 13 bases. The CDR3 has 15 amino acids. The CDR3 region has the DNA TGTGCCAGCAGCCCGTGGACAGAGCCTAACTATGGCTACACCTTC. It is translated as CASSPWTEPNYGYTF.

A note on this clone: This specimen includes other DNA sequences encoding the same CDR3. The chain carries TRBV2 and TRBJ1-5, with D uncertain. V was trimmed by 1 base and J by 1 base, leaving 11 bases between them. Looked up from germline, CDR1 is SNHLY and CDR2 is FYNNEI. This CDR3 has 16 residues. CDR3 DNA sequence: TGTGCCAGCAGTGAAGGTGGTCGCCGGAGCAATCAGCCCCAGCATTTT. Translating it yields CASSEGGRRSNQPQHF.

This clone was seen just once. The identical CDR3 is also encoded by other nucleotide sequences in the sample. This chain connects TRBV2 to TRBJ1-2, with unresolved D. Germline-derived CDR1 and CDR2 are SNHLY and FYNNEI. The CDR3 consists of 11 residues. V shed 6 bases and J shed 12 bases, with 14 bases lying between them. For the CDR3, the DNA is TGTGCCAGCAGGTCGACATTCACTGACACCTTC. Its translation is CASRSTFTDTF. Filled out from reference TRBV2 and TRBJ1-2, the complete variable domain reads EPEVTQTPSHQVTQMGQEVILRCVPISNHLYFYWYRQILGQKVEFLVSFYNNEISEKSEIFDDQFSVERPDGSNFTLKIRSTKLEDSAMYFCASRSTFTDTFGSGTRLTVV.

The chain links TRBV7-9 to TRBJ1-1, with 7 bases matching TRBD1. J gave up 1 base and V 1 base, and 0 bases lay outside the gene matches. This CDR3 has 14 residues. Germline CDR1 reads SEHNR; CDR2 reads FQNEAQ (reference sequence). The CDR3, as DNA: TGTGCCAGCAGCTTAGGACAGGGGAACACTGAAGCTTTCTTT. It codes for CASSLGQGNTEAFF.

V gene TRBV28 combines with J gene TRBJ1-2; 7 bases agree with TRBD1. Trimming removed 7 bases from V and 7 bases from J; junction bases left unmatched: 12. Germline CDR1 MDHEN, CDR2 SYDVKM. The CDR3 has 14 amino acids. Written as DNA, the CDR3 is TGTGCCAGCAACCCTAGGGGCCGGACAGGTGGCTACACCTTC. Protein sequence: CASNPRGRTGGYTF.

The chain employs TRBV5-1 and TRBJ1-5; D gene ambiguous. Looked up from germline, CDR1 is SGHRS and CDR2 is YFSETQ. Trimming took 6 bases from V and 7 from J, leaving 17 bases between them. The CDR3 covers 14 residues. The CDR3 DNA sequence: TGCGCCAGCACCCAAGAGGAGGGTGGGCAGCCCCAGCATTTT. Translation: CASTQEEGGQPQHF.

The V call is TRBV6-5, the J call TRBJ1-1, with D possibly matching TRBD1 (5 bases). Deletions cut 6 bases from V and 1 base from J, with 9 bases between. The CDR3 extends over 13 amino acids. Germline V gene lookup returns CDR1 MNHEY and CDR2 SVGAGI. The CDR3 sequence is CASRLQGNTEAFF. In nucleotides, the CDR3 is TGTGCCAGCAGACTCCAGGGGAACACTGAAGCTTTCTTT.

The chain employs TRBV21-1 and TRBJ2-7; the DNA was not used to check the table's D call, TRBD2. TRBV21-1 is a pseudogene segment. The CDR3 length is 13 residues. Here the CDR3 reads CASSDSGSYEQYF. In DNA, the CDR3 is TGTGCCAGCAGCGATAGCGGGAGCTACGAGCAGTACTTC.

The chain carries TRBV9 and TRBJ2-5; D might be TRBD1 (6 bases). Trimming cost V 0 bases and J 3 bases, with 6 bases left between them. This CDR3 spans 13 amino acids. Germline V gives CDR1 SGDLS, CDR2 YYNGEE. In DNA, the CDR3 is TGTGCCAGCAGCGTAGGGACAGAAGAGACCCAGTACTTC. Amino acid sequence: CASSVGTEETQYF.

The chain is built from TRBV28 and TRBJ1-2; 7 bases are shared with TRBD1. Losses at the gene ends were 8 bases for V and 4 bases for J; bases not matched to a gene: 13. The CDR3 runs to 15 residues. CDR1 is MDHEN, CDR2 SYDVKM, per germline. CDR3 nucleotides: TGTGCCAGCCAACCTCCCCAGACAGGGTCCTATGGCTACACCTTC. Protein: CASQPPQTGSYGYTF.

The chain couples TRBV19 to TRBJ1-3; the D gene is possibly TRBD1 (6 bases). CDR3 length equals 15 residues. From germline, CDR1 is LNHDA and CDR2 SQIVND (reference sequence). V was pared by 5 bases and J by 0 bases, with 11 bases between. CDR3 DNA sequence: TGTGCCAGTAGTCGGACAGAAATCTCTGGAAACACCATATATTTT. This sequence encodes CASSRTEISGNTIYF.

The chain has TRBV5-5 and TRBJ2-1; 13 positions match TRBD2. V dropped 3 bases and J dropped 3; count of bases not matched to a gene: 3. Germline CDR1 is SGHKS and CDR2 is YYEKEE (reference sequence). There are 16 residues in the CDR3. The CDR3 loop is CASSYRTSGSYNEQFF. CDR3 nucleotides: TGTGCCAGCAGCTACCGGACTAGCGGGAGCTACAATGAGCAGTTCTTC.

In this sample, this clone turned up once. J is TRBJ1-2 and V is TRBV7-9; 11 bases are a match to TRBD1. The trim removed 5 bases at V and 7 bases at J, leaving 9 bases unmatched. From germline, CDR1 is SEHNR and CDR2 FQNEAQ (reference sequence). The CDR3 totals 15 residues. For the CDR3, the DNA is TGTGCCAGCAGCCTGGCCGGACAGGGGGCGAGTGGCTACACCTTC. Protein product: CASSLAGQGASGYTF. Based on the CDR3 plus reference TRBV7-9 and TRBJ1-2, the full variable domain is DTGVSQNPRHKITKRGQNVTFRCDPISEHNRLYWYRQTLGQGPEFLTYFQNEAQLEKSRLLSDRFSAERPKGSFSTLEIQRTEQGDSAMYLCASSLAGQGASGYTFGSGTRLTVV.

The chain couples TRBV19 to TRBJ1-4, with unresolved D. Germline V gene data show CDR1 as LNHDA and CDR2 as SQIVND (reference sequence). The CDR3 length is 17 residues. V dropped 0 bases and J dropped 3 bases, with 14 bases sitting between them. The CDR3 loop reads CASSIEPPGAANEKLFF. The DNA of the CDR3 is TGTGCCAGTAGTATAGAGCCTCCGGGAGCAGCTAATGAAAAACTGTTTTTT.

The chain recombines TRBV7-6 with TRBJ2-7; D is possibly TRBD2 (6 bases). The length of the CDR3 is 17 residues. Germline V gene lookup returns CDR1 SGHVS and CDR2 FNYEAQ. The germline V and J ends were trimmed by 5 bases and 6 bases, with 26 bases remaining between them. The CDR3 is CASSLTGGLGGLSEQYF. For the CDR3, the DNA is TGTGCCAGCAGCCTAACGGGCGGACTCGGGGGTCTCTCCGAGCAGTACTTC.

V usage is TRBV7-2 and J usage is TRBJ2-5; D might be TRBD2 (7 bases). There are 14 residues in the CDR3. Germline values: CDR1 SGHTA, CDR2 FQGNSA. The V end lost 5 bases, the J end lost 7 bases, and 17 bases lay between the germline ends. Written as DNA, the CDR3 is TGTGCCAGCAGCCCTAGGGGGGGTGTGGGGACCCAGTACTTC. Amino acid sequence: CASSPRGGVGTQYF.

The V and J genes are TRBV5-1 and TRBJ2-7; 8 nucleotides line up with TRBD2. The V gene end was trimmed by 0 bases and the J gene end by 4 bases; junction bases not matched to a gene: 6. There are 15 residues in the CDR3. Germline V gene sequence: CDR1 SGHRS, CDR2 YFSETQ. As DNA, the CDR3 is TGCGCCAGCAGCTTGGGTGCGGGGGGCTCGTACGAGCAGTACTTC. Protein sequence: CASSLGAGGSYEQYF.

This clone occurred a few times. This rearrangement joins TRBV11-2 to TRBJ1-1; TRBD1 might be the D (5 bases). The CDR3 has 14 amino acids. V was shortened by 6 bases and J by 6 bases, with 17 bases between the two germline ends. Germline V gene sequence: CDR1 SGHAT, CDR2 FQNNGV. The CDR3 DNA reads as TGTGCCAGCAGTCCAGGGTTTGGTGGGGCTGAAGCTTTCTTT. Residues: CASSPGFGGAEAFF.

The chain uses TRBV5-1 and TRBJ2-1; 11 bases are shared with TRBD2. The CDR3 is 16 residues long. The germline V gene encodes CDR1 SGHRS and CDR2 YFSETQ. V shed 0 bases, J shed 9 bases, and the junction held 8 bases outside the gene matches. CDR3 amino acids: CASSLDSGGAWVEQFF. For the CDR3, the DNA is TGCGCCAGCAGCTTGGATAGCGGGGGGGCCTGGGTTGAGCAGTTCTTC. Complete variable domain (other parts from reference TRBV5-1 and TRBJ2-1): KAGVTQTPRYLIKTRGQQVTLSCSPISGHRSVSWYQQTPGQGLQFLFEYFSETQRNKGNFPGRFSGRQFSNSRSEMNVSTLELGDSALYLCASSLDSGGAWVEQFFGPGTRLTVL.

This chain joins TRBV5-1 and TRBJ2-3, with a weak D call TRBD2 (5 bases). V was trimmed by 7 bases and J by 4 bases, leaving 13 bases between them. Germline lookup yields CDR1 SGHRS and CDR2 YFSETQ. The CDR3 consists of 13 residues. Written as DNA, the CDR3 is TGCGCCAGCCAGTGGTCGAGGGCAGATACGCAGTATTTT. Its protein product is CASQWSRADTQYF. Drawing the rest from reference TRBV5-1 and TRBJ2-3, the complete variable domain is KAGVTQTPRYLIKTRGQQVTLSCSPISGHRSVSWYQQTPGQGLQFLFEYFSETQRNKGNFPGRFSGRQFSNSRSEMNVSTLELGDSALYLCASQWSRADTQYFGPGTRLTVL.

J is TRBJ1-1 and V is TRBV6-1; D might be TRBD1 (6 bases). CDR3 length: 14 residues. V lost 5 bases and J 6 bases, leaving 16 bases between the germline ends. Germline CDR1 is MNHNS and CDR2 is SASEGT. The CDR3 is CASSPRYGTSEAFF. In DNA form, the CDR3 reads TGTGCCAGCAGTCCCCGTTACGGGACATCTGAAGCTTTCTTT.

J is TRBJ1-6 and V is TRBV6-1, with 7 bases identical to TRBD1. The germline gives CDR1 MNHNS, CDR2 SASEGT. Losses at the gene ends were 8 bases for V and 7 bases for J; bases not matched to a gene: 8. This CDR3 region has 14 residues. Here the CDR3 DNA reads TGTGCCAGCGGAACCGGGACAGACAATTCACCCCTCCACTTT. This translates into CASGTGTDNSPLHF.